Listed below are T cell receptor beta chains from one sample, sequenced in a study of cytomegalovirus exposure and HLA in healthy donors. Produced via immunoSEQ multiplex PCR; TCRdb's table is partial and in-frame only. This sample yields roughly 190,000 clones, of which about 77% are seen a single time; 2% to 2.5% belongs to the top ten. Sequenced: PBMCs. The receptors were sampled from a woman in her twenties or thirties in good health and CMV-seropositive. Both conserved end residues are part of each CDR3. The order of the fields is J gene, D gene, clone size, V gene, CDR3 protein, CDR3 DNA. A D gene is named only where the DNA matches it firmly. The size field is filled for only some rows; it gives once, few, many or a size class.

>TRBJ1-1|.|.|TRBV4-3
CASSQMAANTEAFF
TGCGCCAGCAGCCAAATGGCGGCGAACACTGAAGCTTTCTTT
>TRBJ1-4|TRBD1|.|TRBV7-9
CASSLATGWKLFF
TGTGCCAGCAGCTTAGCGACAGGGTGGAAACTGTTTTTT
>TRBJ1-1|.|once|TRBV6-4
CASSGPHEGGTEAFF
TGTGCCAGCAGTGGGCCTCACGAGGGAGGCACTGAAGCTTTCTTT
>TRBJ1-3|.|few|TRBV5-1
CASSPTHSSSGNTIYF
TGCGCCAGCAGCCCTACTCACTCGAGCTCTGGAAACACCATATATTTT
>TRBJ2-7|TRBD1|.|TRBV30
CAQRGDRGYEQYF
TGTGCCCAAAGGGGGGACAGGGGTTACGAGCAGTACTTC
>TRBJ1-4|TRBD1|few|TRBV2
CASREDRFNEKLFF
TGTGCCAGCAGGGAGGACAGGTTTAATGAAAAACTGTTTTTT
>TRBJ2-7|TRBD2|.|TRBV6-5
CASSYGASGGQYEQYF
TGTGCCAGCAGCTACGGGGCTAGCGGGGGTCAATACGAGCAGTACTTC
>TRBJ1-1|TRBD1|.|TRBV10-3
CAIRDRGSTEAFF
TGTGCCATCAGGGACAGGGGGTCAACTGAAGCTTTCTTT
>TRBJ2-1|TRBD2|.|TRBV7-8
CASSSRPPTSGLVSNEQFF
TGTGCCAGCAGCTCCCGCCCCCCAACTAGCGGCCTAGTGTCCAATGAGCAGTTCTTC
>TRBJ1-1|.|few|TRBV6-5
CASTLDRMNTEAFF
TGTGCCAGCACCCTGGACAGAATGAACACTGAAGCTTTCTTT
>TRBJ2-2|.|.|TRBV19
CASNGPAALTGELFF
TGTGCCAGTAATGGACCAGCGGCGTTGACCGGGGAGCTGTTTTTT
>TRBJ1-4|TRBD1|.|TRBV6-6
CASRLTGDEKLFF
TGTGCCAGCAGGCTGACAGGGGATGAAAAACTGTTTTTT
>TRBJ2-5|TRBD1|.|TRBV11-2
CASSLDRWGQLQETQYF
TGTGCCAGCAGCTTAGATCGTTGGGGACAGCTCCAAGAGACCCAGTACTTC